This passage covers 30 T cell receptor beta chains from one sample sequenced in a study of cytotoxic CD8 clonotypes in ibrutinib-treated CLL. Sequenced by immunoSEQ multiplex PCR; TCRdb stores in-frame clones only, minus some. Of approximately 100,000 clones listed, 60% to 80% are singletons. The specimen was PBMCs, collected after 12 months of ibrutinib treatment. These TCRs come from a human donor with chronic lymphocytic leukemia.

The chain's CDR3 is CASSLTGVSDTQYF. CDR3 sequence (DNA): TGTGCCAGCAGCTTGACAGGGGTTTCAGATACGCAGTATTTT. The V and J genes are TRBV7-9 and TRBJ2-3, with 8 bases fitting TRBD1. Germline values: CDR1 SEHNR, CDR2 FQNEAQ (reference sequence). V shed 3 bases, J shed 4 bases, and the junction held 3 bases outside the gene matches. There are 14 residues in the CDR3. Full variable domain (remainder filled in from reference TRBV7-9 and TRBJ2-3): DTGVSQNPRHKITKRGQNVTFRCDPISEHNRLYWYRQTLGQGPEFLTYFQNEAQLEKSRLLSDRFSAERPKGSFSTLEIQRTEQGDSAMYLCASSLTGVSDTQYFGPGTRLTVL.

V is TRBV5-5 and J is TRBJ1-6; weak D call: TRBD1 (5 bases). This CDR3 comprises 15 residues. V shed 2 bases and J shed 7 bases, with 13 bases lying between them. Germline V CDR1 and CDR2: SGHKS, YYEKEE (reference sequence). The CDR3 is CASSFQPTENSPLHF. For the CDR3, the DNA is TGTGCCAGCAGCTTCCAACCGACAGAAAATTCACCCCTCCACTTT.

V usage is TRBV5-1 and J usage is TRBJ2-3; D unclear. The CDR3 runs 11 residues. CDR1 and CDR2 from the germline V gene are SGHRS and YFSETQ. With 0 bases removed from V and 5 bases from J, the gap between germline ends came to 1 base. In DNA form, the CDR3 reads TGCGCCAGCAGCTTGGAAGATACGCAGTATTTT. It translates to CASSLEDTQYF.

The chain combines TRBV27 with TRBJ2-1; 8 bases match TRBD2. The V gene's germline CDR1 is MNHEY and CDR2 SMNVEV (reference sequence). V shed 5 bases, J shed 9 bases, and the junction held 12 bases outside the gene matches. The CDR3 has 15 amino acids. The CDR3 region has the DNA TGTGCCAGCAGTGTTGGGACTAGTGGGGGAGGTGAGCAGTTCTTC. Its translation: CASSVGTSGGGEQFF.

The V and J genes are TRBV6-5 and TRBJ2-3; 10 positions agree with TRBD2. The V gene's germline CDR1 is MNHEY and CDR2 SVGAGI. This CDR3 is built from 14 residues. After removal of 7 bases from V and 1 base from J, the junction contained 2 bases not matched to a gene. CDR3 sequence reads: CASKTSGGTDTQYF. The CDR3, as DNA: TGTGCCAGCAAAACTAGCGGGGGCACAGATACGCAGTATTTT.

V and J are TRBV7-9 and TRBJ1-2; D gene unclear. This CDR3 contains 12 residues. Germline V gene data show CDR1 as SEHNR and CDR2 as FQNEAQ (reference sequence). Trimming stripped 3 bases from V and 6 bases from J, with 8 bases between. The CDR3 sequence is CASSFSTHGYTF. In DNA, the CDR3 is TGTGCCAGCAGCTTCTCTACCCATGGCTACACCTTC.

V usage is TRBV7-2 and J usage is TRBJ2-7; 7 bases agree with TRBD1. The germline gives CDR1 SGHTA, CDR2 FQGNSA. This CDR3 region has 12 residues. With 8 bases clipped from V and 2 bases from J, the junction kept 3 bases outside the gene matches. The CDR3 nucleotides read TGTGCCAGCCGGGACAGCACCTACGAGCAGTACTTC. Translated, it gives CASRDSTYEQYF.

J is TRBJ1-4 and V is TRBV9; 10 positions match TRBD1. This CDR3 is built from 15 residues. V was clipped by 5 bases and J by 7 bases; unmatched bases: 8. Germline V gene sequence: CDR1 SGDLS, CDR2 YYNGEE. The CDR3 sequence is CASSLGTGVGEKLFF. In nucleotides, the CDR3 is TGTGCCAGCAGTCTCGGGACAGGGGTTGGTGAAAAACTGTTTTTT.

The chain uses TRBV5-4 and TRBJ2-3, with 14 bases identical to TRBD2. Germline V gene lookup returns CDR1 SGHNT and CDR2 YYREEE (reference sequence). This CDR3 contains 17 residues. V was pared by 2 bases and J by 1 base, with 3 bases of the junction left unmatched. DNA of the CDR3: TGTGCCAGCAGCTTTAGACTAGCGGGGGGGGGCACAGATACGCAGTATTTT. Protein product: CASSFRLAGGGTDTQYF.

This chain uses TRBV18 with TRBJ1-1, with D possibly being TRBD1 (5 bases). Germline assignment: CDR1 KGHSH and CDR2 LQKENI. CDR3 length: 15 residues. Trimming removed 3 bases from V and 0 bases from J, with 11 bases in between. The DNA of the CDR3 is TGTGCCAGCTCACCCCCGACAGTTATGAACACTGAAGCTTTCTTT. Its translation is CASSPPTVMNTEAFF. The full variable domain, its missing parts supplied by reference TRBV18 and TRBJ1-1, is NAGVMQNPRHLVRRRGQEARLRCSPMKGHSHVYWYRQLPEEGLKFMVYLQKENIIDESGMPKERFSAEFPKEGPSILRIQQVVRGDSAAYFCASSPPTVMNTEAFFGQGTRLTVV.

The J gene is TRBJ2-7, the V gene TRBV13; D is undetermined. The V gene lost 4 bases and the J gene lost 4 bases, with 8 bases spanning the gap. CDR1 is PRHDT and CDR2 is FYEKMQ in the germline V gene (reference sequence). The CDR3 extends over 12 amino acids. DNA of the CDR3: TGTGCCAGCAGCTCCGACCAATACGAGCAGTACTTC. Its translation: CASSSDQYEQYF.

This chain links TRBV5-4 with TRBJ2-7; weak D call: TRBD2 (5 bases). From germline, CDR1 is SGHNT and CDR2 YYREEE (reference sequence). The V and J ends lost 3 bases and 0 bases respectively, with 10 bases between them. The CDR3 runs to 14 residues. In nucleotides, the CDR3 is TGTGCCAGCAGCTCGGACGGGAACTCCTACGAGCAGTACTTC. Amino acids: CASSSDGNSYEQYF.

CDR3 in amino acids: CASGSSGSYEQYF. The CDR3 coding sequence is TGTGCCAGCGGCAGTTCAGGCTCCTACGAGCAGTACTTC. V is TRBV2 and J is TRBJ2-7; D call uncertain. V gave up 8 bases and J gave up 0 bases, with 11 bases separating them. Germline V gene sequence: CDR1 SNHLY, CDR2 FYNNEI. The CDR3 is 13 amino acids.

The chain uses TRBV11-1 and TRBJ2-5; no reliable D call. This CDR3 is 11 amino acids long. Trimming took 1 base from V and 5 from J, leaving 2 bases between them. Germline V gene data show CDR1 as SGHAT and CDR2 as FQDESV (reference sequence). CDR3 sequence (DNA): TGTGCCAGCAGCTTAGGGGAGACCCAGTACTTC. This gives the protein CASSLGETQYF.

V is TRBV7-9 and J is TRBJ2-3, with D possibly TRBD1 on 6 matching bases. V was shortened by 1 base and J by 4 bases, with 6 bases between the two germline ends. The germline gives CDR1 SEHNR, CDR2 FQNEAQ (reference sequence). This CDR3 comprises 13 residues. The chain's CDR3 is CASSLGQADTQYF. As DNA, the CDR3 is TGTGCCAGCAGCTTAGGACAGGCAGATACGCAGTATTTT.

This clone appeared once. The chain uses TRBV27 and TRBJ1-1; the D is unclear. CDR3 size: 11 residues. The V end was cut by 6 bases, the J end by 5 bases, with 7 bases between. The germline V gene has CDR1 MNHEY and CDR2 SMNVEV (reference sequence). CDR3: CASRGLTEAFF. CDR3 nucleotides: TGTGCCAGCAGAGGACTGACTGAAGCTTTCTTT.

V usage is TRBV11-3 and J usage is TRBJ2-3; D unclear. CDR1 and CDR2 (germline): SGHNT, YENEEA. This CDR3 spans 12 amino acids. The V gene lost 3 bases and the J gene lost 6 bases, with 7 bases spanning the gap. This CDR3 reads CASSLVVDTQYF. The CDR3 region has the DNA TGTGCCAGCAGCTTGGTGGTGGATACGCAGTATTTT.

The chain carries TRBV27 and TRBJ1-1; D may be TRBD1 (6 bases). The CDR3 loop spans 14 amino acids. V dropped 6 bases and J dropped 0 bases, with 11 bases sitting between them. Germline loops: CDR1 MNHEY, CDR2 SMNVEV (reference sequence). The CDR3: CASRRTAMNTEAFF. CDR3 sequence (DNA): TGTGCCAGCAGACGGACAGCGATGAACACTGAAGCTTTCTTT.

The rearrangement links TRBV6-7 to TRBJ2-2; D call uncertain. TRBV6-7 is reported as an ORF; its role is uncertain. V was shortened by 2 bases and J by 7 bases, with 5 bases between the two germline ends. This CDR3 is 12 amino acids long. This CDR3 reads CASSYGVGELFF. For the CDR3, the DNA is TGTGCCAGCAGTTACGGAGTCGGGGAGCTGTTTTTT.

The rearrangement joins TRBV6-1 to TRBJ2-1; D unresolved. The CDR3 loop spans 11 amino acids. The V gene lost 7 bases and the J gene lost 4 bases, with 5 bases spanning the gap. Germline CDR1 MNHNS, CDR2 SASEGT. The CDR3 reads CASTLYNEQFF. The CDR3 nucleotides are TGTGCCAGCACCCTTTACAATGAGCAGTTCTTC.

The chain is built from TRBV6-1 and TRBJ1-6; TRBD1 is a possible D gene (5 bases). This CDR3 has 15 residues. From germline, CDR1 is MNHNS and CDR2 SASEGT. Trimming took off 10 bases at V and 10 bases at J, with 23 bases between the two ends. Written as DNA, the CDR3 is TGTGCCATCGGGCTTGGGGGGGTGTCGATCTCACCCCTCCACTTT. Amino acid sequence: CAIGLGGVSISPLHF.

The chain carries TRBV4-1 and TRBJ2-3; D is unresolved. Trimming shortened V by 3 bases and J by 0 bases, and 22 bases separated the two germline ends. Looked up from germline, CDR1 is MGHRA and CDR2 is YSYEKL. The CDR3 sequence is 19 residues long. The CDR3 loop is CASSHLTPSVRASTDTQYF. The CDR3 nucleotides are TGCGCCAGCAGCCATTTAACCCCGTCCGTCCGGGCGAGCACAGATACGCAGTATTTT.

The J gene is TRBJ2-3, the V gene TRBV5-1; D may be TRBD2 (5 bases). Germline lookup yields CDR1 SGHRS and CDR2 YFSETQ. Trimming pared 2 bases from V and 6 bases from J, leaving 16 bases between. The CDR3 sequence is 15 residues long. The CDR3 DNA reads TGCGCCAGCAGCTTCTTGGGAGACTCAAGGGATACGCAGTATTTT. Translation: CASSFLGDSRDTQYF.

The chain carries TRBV7-3 and TRBJ2-5; tentative D call: TRBD2 (6 bases). The CDR3 sequence is 14 residues long. V lost 0 bases and J lost 6, with 11 bases in between. Germline V gene lookup returns CDR1 SGHTA and CDR2 FQGTGA. The CDR3 DNA reads TGTGCCAGCAGCTTAACGGGCGGGGAACAGACCCAGTACTTC. Translated: CASSLTGGEQTQYF.

The genes are TRBV20-1 and TRBJ2-5; D not resolved. This CDR3 spans 10 amino acids. Germline lookup yields CDR1 DFQATT and CDR2 SNEGSKA (reference sequence). V lost 6 bases and J 5 bases, leaving 7 bases between the germline ends. The CDR3 sequence is CSAAEETQYF. CDR3 coding DNA: TGCAGTGCAGCTGAGGAGACCCAGTACTTC.

This chain uses TRBV29-1 with TRBJ1-1, with D possibly TRBD1 on 6 matching bases. Germline values: CDR1 SQVTM, CDR2 ANQGSEA. Trimming removed 7 bases at V and 4 bases at J, with 16 bases between. The CDR3 totals 13 residues. The CDR3 region is CSAQVRGGTEAFF. CDR3 in DNA: TGCAGCGCCCAAGTAAGGGGGGGCACTGAAGCTTTCTTT.

DNA for the CDR3: TGTGCCAGCAGTTCTAGCGGGGGTGGGCATGAGCAGTTCTTC. It translates to CASSSSGGGHEQFF. The genes are TRBV27 and TRBJ2-1, with 10 bases fitting TRBD2. V dropped 4 bases and J dropped 8; count of bases not matched to a gene: 5. This CDR3 has 14 amino acids. Germline V gives CDR1 MNHEY, CDR2 SMNVEV (reference sequence).

The chain employs TRBV2 and TRBJ1-2; D remains ambiguous. V dropped 6 bases and J dropped 8 bases, with 19 bases sitting between them. The germline gives CDR1 SNHLY, CDR2 FYNNEI. This CDR3 is 14 amino acids long. The CDR3 sequence: CASSPREGSRGYTF. DNA of the CDR3: TGTGCCAGCAGCCCAAGGGAGGGTTCTCGGGGCTACACCTTC. Full variable domain (missing parts from reference TRBV2 and TRBJ1-2): EPEVTQTPSHQVTQMGQEVILRCVPISNHLYFYWYRQILGQKVEFLVSFYNNEISEKSEIFDDQFSVERPDGSNFTLKIRSTKLEDSAMYFCASSPREGSRGYTFGSGTRLTVV.

The CDR3 bases are TGTGCCAGCTCACCCACCGGGGTAGGAGATACGCAGTATTTT. Its translation is CASSPTGVGDTQYF. This rearrangement joins TRBV18 to TRBJ2-3, with D perhaps TRBD2 (5 bases). CDR3 size: 14 residues. The germline V gene has CDR1 KGHSH and CDR2 LQKENI. V lost 3 bases, J lost 5 bases, and 12 bases lay in between.

This chain links TRBV27 with TRBJ2-7, with D perhaps TRBD1 or TRBD2 (5 bases each). CDR1 is MNHEY and CDR2 is SMNVEV in the germline V gene (reference sequence). Trimming shortened V by 0 bases and J by 1 base, and 10 bases separated the two germline ends. The CDR3 length is 15 residues. The CDR3 loop reads CASSLSGTESYEQYF. The CDR3 DNA is TGTGCCAGCAGTTTATCTGGGACCGAGTCCTACGAGCAGTACTTC.